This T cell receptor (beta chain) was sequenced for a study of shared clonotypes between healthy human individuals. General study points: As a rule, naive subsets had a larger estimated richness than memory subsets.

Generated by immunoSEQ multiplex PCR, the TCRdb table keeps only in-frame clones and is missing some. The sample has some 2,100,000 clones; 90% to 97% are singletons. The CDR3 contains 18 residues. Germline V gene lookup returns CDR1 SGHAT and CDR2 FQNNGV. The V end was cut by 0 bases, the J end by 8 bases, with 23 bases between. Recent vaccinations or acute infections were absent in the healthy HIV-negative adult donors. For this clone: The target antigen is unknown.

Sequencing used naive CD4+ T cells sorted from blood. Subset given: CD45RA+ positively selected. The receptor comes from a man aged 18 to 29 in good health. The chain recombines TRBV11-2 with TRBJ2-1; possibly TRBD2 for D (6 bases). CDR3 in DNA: TGTGCCAGCAGCTTAGATCCAGGCCCGGGAGTTCTATACCATGAGCAGTTCTTC. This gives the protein CASSLDPGPGVLYHEQFF.